The entry below describes one T cell receptor beta chain. These data come from a study of OX40 agonist ivuxolimab in advanced cancers. TCRdb's table, derived via immunoSEQ multiplex PCR, lists solely in-frame clones and lacks some. In the table there are fewer than 200,000 clones, approximately 94% of which are singletons. Systemic immunosuppression or autoimmune disease history was grounds to exclude patients. Sequencing was performed on CD4+ or CD8+ T cells sorted from blood, taken in a trial of the OX40 agonist ivuxolimab. This clonotype was sampled from an adult with an advanced solid tumor such as melanoma, head and neck, liver or kidney cancer.

Here the CDR3 reads CASSLGFDNSPLHF. CDR3 in DNA: TGTGCCAGCAGCTTGGGGTTTGATAATTCACCCCTCCACTTT. The genes are TRBV11-2 and TRBJ1-6; D uncertain. The CDR3 is 14 residues long. The ends were cut back, 3 bases at V and 5 bases at J, with 8 bases in the middle. Germline V gene data show CDR1 as SGHAT and CDR2 as FQNNGV.